This TCR beta chain originates from a study of cytomegalovirus exposure and HLA in healthy donors. The PCR was carried out with 60 Vbeta primers and 13 Jbeta primers. TCRdb's copy holds only in-frame clones and misses some; the assay was immunoSEQ multiplex PCR. The table shows 90,000 to 100,000 clones, with approximately 60% occurring only once. There are a few counts of this clone. Sample: PBMCs. The sequence was obtained from a boy aged 5-17 years in good health and CMV-seropositive.

DNA for the CDR3: TGCAGCGTCGTGACCCCCGGGACAGGGGGTGAAAAACTGTTTTTT. Protein product: CSVVTPGTGGEKLFF. The chain combines TRBV29-1 with TRBJ1-4; 11 bases fit TRBD1. The germline V gene has CDR1 SQVTM and CDR2 ANQGSEA. The V segment lost 6 bases and the J segment 7 bases; nucleotides outside the gene matches: 10. The CDR3 runs to 15 residues.